A selection of T cell receptor beta chains follows, all from one sample in a study of OX40 agonist ivuxolimab in advanced cancers. Clones were sequenced by immunoSEQ multiplex PCR, and TCRdb holds only the in-frame ones, with some missing. The repertoire holds roughly 70,000 clones, with approximately 83% as singletons. The source was CD4+ or CD8+ T cells sorted from blood, collected in a trial of the OX40 agonist ivuxolimab. These receptors all come from an adult with an advanced solid tumor such as melanoma, head and neck, liver or kidney cancer. Both conserved end residues are part of each CDR3. D genes are given only for firm matches. Expanded clones get a size class; other rows say once, few or many, or leave the size out.

size,D,J,V,DNA,CDR3
.,TRBD2,TRBJ2-1,TRBV27,TGTGCCAGCAGTTTATCTGCCAGCGGGAGGTTCAATGAGCAGTTCTTC,CASSLSASGRFNEQFF
.,.,TRBJ1-5,TRBV6-1,TGTGCCAGCAGTGCTGACCGAGGGGCACAGCCCCAGCATTTT,CASSADRGAQPQHF
.,.,TRBJ1-4,TRBV2,TGTGCCTCTATGAGGGGCGGGGCGGGCGAAAAACTGTTTTTT,CASMRGGAGEKLFF
.,TRBD1,TRBJ1-1,TRBV10-3,TGTGCCATCAGGAAAGACAGGGGGCCCGGATCTGAAGCTTTCTTT,CAIRKDRGPGSEAFF
.,TRBD1,TRBJ2-7,TRBV28,TGTGCCAGCAGTTGGGACAGGCCCTACGAGCAGTACTTC,CASSWDRPYEQYF
.,.,TRBJ2-7,TRBV7-9,TGTGCCAGCAGCTTAGAGTGGGAGACCGACGAGCAGTACTTC,CASSLEWETDEQYF
.,TRBD2,TRBJ2-3,TRBV7-9,TGTGCCAGCAGCTCGCGGGGGGGGACAGATACGCAGTATTTT,CASSSRGGTDTQYF
once,.,TRBJ2-5,TRBV7-2,TGTGCCAGCAGCTACCCCTCGGGGTGGGAAGAGACCCAGTACTTC,CASSYPSGWEETQYF
once,.,TRBJ2-7,TRBV2,TGTGCCAGCAGGCTCGGCAGAGGCTACGAGCAGTACTTC,CASRLGRGYEQYF
.,.,TRBJ2-7,TRBV11-2,TGTGCCAGCAGCTTAGATCGGGGGACGGGTTACGAGCAGTACTTC,CASSLDRGTGYEQYF
.,.,TRBJ1-1,TRBV27,TGTGCCAGCACCCTAAAGGGCGGGCGAACTGAAGCTTTCTTT,CASTLKGGRTEAFF
.,.,TRBJ1-1,TRBV7-2,TGTGCCAGCAGCTTACAATATTCCGGGGGGAAGACTGAAGCTTTCTTT,CASSLQYSGGKTEAFF
.,.,TRBJ1-2,TRBV6-5,TGTGCCAGCAGTTACGAGGCCAGAACCTATGGCTACACCTTC,CASSYEARTYGYTF
.,.,TRBJ2-7,TRBV11-2,TGTGCCAGCAGCTACCCGACGGGTGGGGAGCAGTACTTC,CASSYPTGGEQYF
.,.,TRBJ2-7,TRBV10-2,TGCGCCAGCAGTGCAGTTCAGGGGAGCTCCTACGAGCAGTACTTC,CASSAVQGSSYEQYF
.,.,TRBJ1-3,TRBV19,TGTGCCAGTAGTCCACGGGGTTTCAAGAAAGGAAACACCATATATTTT,CASSPRGFKKGNTIYF
.,.,TRBJ1-2,TRBV7-2,TGTGCCAGCAGCTTTAGAGGACACGAAGATGGCTACACCTTC,CASSFRGHEDGYTF
.,.,TRBJ1-6,TRBV5-5,TGTGCCAGCAGCTTGTCTTTTAGCTCCTATAATTCACCCCTCCACTTT,CASSLSFSSYNSPLHF
.,.,TRBJ2-3,TRBV5-5,TGTGCCAGCAGCTTGGCGGCGGGACCGCTTTTGACAGATACGCAGTATTTT,CASSLAAGPLLTDTQYF
once,.,TRBJ1-2,TRBV7-9,TGTGCCAGCAGCTTAAGAGACAACTATGGCTACACCTTC,CASSLRDNYGYTF
.,.,TRBJ1-2,TRBV5-1,TGCGCCAGCAGCTCCGGCGGGGGCCAGGATGGCTACACCTTC,CASSSGGGQDGYTF
.,TRBD1,TRBJ1-1,TRBV7-2,TGTGCCAGCAGCTTAGGGGTTGGACAGGGGCGCTACGGTGAAGCTTTCTTT,CASSLGVGQGRYGEAFF
.,.,TRBJ2-3,TRBV7-8,TGTGCCAGCAGCCCCATGGTTCGGGATACGCAGTATTTT,CASSPMVRDTQYF
.,.,TRBJ1-3,TRBV7-6,TGTGCCAGCAGCTTGGGACCTGGAAACACCATATATTTT,CASSLGPGNTIYF
.,TRBD2,TRBJ2-5,TRBV11-3,TGTGCCAGCAGCCTAGGGGTAGCGGGAAACCAAGAGACCCAGTACTTC,CASSLGVAGNQETQYF
.,.,TRBJ2-7,TRBV10-3,TGTGCCATCAAAGGGGTTACCTACGAGCAGTACTTC,CAIKGVTYEQYF
.,.,TRBJ2-3,TRBV6-1,TGTGCCATCGTGGGGGGAGGAGTAGATACGCAGTATTTT,CAIVGGGVDTQYF
.,TRBD2,TRBJ2-5,TRBV7-9,TGTGCCAGCAGCTTAGGGACTAGCGGGATCCAAGAGACCCAGTACTTC,CASSLGTSGIQETQYF
.,.,TRBJ1-4,TRBV5-1,TGCGCCAGCAGCTTGGCCGGGGCAGGGGCTAATGAAAAACTGTTTTTT,CASSLAGAGANEKLFF
.,.,TRBJ2-1,TRBV15,TGTGCCACCAGCAGAGCGTTCTGGGGCAATGAGCAGTTCTTC,CATSRAFWGNEQFF
.,TRBD2,TRBJ2-1,TRBV2,TGTGCCAGCCGTGCGGGACTAGCGGGAGCCGGAGAGCAGTTCTTC,CASRAGLAGAGEQFF